Described below is a single T cell receptor (beta chain) sequence and its context. In this sample, this clone turned up a few times. There is no known antigen for this receptor. No base quality information exists; no much larger clone differs at one position. The entire isolated RNA was reverse transcribed using the High Capacity cDNA Reverse Transcription Kit, and thus expressed TCRB transcripts were sequenced. Naive, central memory and regulatory T cell samples underwent deep immunoSEQ sequencing, averaging about 3.57 million total reads per sample. Sorted cells were lysed in RLT buffer, and RNA was extracted using DNase-treated RNeasy Micro or Mini kits according to cell number. To prevent cross-contamination, every cell subset was processed on its own, while patient and healthy donor samples were processed together. The immunoSEQ multiplex PCR was used to amplify TCRB sequences from cDNA, generating 87-bp fragments that spanned the CDR3 region. Sequencing of the amplicons was performed on the Illumina HiSeq platform. Per the original workflow: PCR bias was corrected computationally using synthetic template baselines, and reads within Hamming distance 2 were collapsed, with unmergeable singletons discarded. By aligning reads against IMGT, V, D and J genes, CDR3 length, and insertions or deletions at six rearrangement sites were assigned. Within each subset, clonotype counts were normalized to the number of sorted cells before true diversity and Gini coefficients were calculated with the tcR R package. The overlap coefficient, calculated on TCRB nucleotide sequences, was used to measure repertoire sharing. Out-of-frame TCRB sequences from naive cells were analyzed to stand in for the pre-selection repertoire. TCRdb limited this immuneACCESS table to in-frame rearrangements with V and J called. A share of clones is missing; checked studies link under half to unresolved V genes, and the rest is unexplained. V and J calls plus clone size are reproduced from that table; the DNA served to infer D and trimming. This sample lists 350,000 to 450,000 clones; approximately 13% were detected once. The leading ten clones occupy roughly 0.038% of the sample.

The CDR3 runs 14 amino acids, cysteine and phenylalanine included. CDR3 DNA is the only sequence kept; it has 42 bases, read in frame from the first base. V is reduced by 3 bases and J by 8 bases, leaving a spacing of 13 bases between them. CDR1 KGHSH and CDR2 LQKENI were looked up in the germline V gene. The data were taken from a study of beta chain features in type 1 diabetes (dated by TCRdb to 2017 to 2018). Regarding the complete study: No differences in mean age, gender distribution, total cell number or subset yield were found between patients and healthy donors. The study compared the TCRB repertoires of sorted circulating CD4+ T cell subsets in recently diagnosed type 1 diabetes patients with those in matched healthy donors. Regulatory and stem cell-like memory subsets were isolated from only 8 patients and about eight healthy donors, whereas naive and central memory subsets came from all 30 or so donors. Across all samples, about 110 million sorted cells were examined, and cell number per subset correlated strongly with RNA yield.

A single peripheral blood draw of roughly 0.11 L on average was collected from each donor into heparinised tubes. A BD FACSAria II was used to sort naive, central memory, regulatory and stem cell-like memory CD4+ T cells with a panel that included CD45RO, CCR7, CD25, CD127, CD95 and CD27. Every sorted population had a purity above 98%. PBMCs were isolated right away by Lymphoprep density gradient centrifugation and were stained directly, without culture. Samples were stained and sorted in pairs, with one healthy donor and one patient per experiment, so that batch effects were minimized. General conclusions and limits of the study: At VDJ recombination sites, patients with type 1 diabetes made fewer insertions and deleted more nucleotides, a pattern implying thymic rearrangement abnormalities. Because cDNA was sequenced instead of genomic DNA, highly expressing activated cells could be over-represented, though the groups showed no difference in activation or CD3 levels. PCR might favor shorter templates, but patient and control samples were amplified and corrected together, so any skew would affect both groups equally. Naive, central memory and regulatory TCRB repertoires appeared to be more similar among patients than among healthy donors. A moderate but significant shortening of TCRB CDR3 length was observed in type 1 diabetes patients in all four CD4+ subsets. Because the HLA sub-analyses included only small numbers of individuals, any influence of HLA type on TCRB rearrangement was left unresolved.

The sequenced sample consisted of naive CD4+ T cells from blood. What the cell subset or site label conveys for this sample: true naive CD4+ T cells. The chain uses TRBV18 and TRBJ1-4; TRBD1 might be the D gene, on 6 matching bases. This clonotype was obtained from a young man in good health. The nucleotide sequence reads as follows: TGTGCCAGCTCACCGCCAGGGGTAGACGAAAAACTGTTTTTT. Its translation reads: CASSPPGVDEKLFF.